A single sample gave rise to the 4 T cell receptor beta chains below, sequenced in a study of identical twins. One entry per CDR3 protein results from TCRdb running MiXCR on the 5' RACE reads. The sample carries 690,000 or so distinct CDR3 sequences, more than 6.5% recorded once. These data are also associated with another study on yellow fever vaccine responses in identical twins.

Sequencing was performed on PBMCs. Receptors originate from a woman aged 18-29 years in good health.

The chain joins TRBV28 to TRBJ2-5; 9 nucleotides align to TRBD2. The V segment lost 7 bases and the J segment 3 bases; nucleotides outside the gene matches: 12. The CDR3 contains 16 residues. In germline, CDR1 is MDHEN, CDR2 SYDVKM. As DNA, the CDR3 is TGTGCCAGCACCCAGGGGCGGGGGGGCCGGGAAGAGACCCAGTACTTC. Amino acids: CASTQGRGGREETQYF.

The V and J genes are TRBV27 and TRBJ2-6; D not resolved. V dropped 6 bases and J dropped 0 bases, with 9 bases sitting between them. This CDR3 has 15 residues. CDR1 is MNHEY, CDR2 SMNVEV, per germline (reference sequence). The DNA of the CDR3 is TGTGCCAGCAGGGACGGTCTCTCTGGGGCCAACGTCCTGACTTTC. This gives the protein CASRDGLSGANVLTF.

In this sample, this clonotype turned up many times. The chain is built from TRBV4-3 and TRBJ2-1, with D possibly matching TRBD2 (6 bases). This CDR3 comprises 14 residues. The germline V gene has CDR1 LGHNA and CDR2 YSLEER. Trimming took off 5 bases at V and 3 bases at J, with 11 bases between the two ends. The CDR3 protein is CASSLTSNYNEQFF. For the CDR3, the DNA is TGCGCCAGCAGCTTGACTAGTAACTACAATGAGCAGTTCTTC.

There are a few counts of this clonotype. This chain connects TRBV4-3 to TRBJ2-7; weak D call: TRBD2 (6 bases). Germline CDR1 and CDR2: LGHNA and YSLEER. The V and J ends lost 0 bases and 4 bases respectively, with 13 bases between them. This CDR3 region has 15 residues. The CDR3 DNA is TGCGCCAGCAGCCAAGAGGCCCGCGGGGCGTACGAGCAGTACTTC. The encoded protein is CASSQEARGAYEQYF.